This T cell receptor (beta chain) comes out of a study of T cells in Graves' hyperthyroidism and ophthalmopathy. RNA transcripts provided the source from which TCR beta CDR3 regions were amplified. The HTBI set primed first-round TCR CDR3 RT-PCR. TCRdb re-called the multiplex PCR reads with MiXCR, one entry per CDR3 protein. The sample has a few hundred thousand distinct CDR3 sequences; 13% to 15% are singletons. This clonotype has just a few counts. With 1 base clipped from V and 2 bases from J, the junction kept 4 bases outside the gene matches. CDR1 is SGHKS, CDR2 YYEKEE, per germline (reference sequence). This CDR3 has 16 amino acids. Patients were excluded because of uncontrolled infection, other autoimmune disease, pregnancy or lactation. Diagnoses used clinical symptoms, serum thyroxine and TRAb, thyroid ultrasound and orbital computed tomography. The blood specimen was taken at initial hyperthyroidism diagnosis, before any ophthalmopathy symptoms. Fresh 10 ml peripheral blood yielded PBMCs.

Input material: blood. J is TRBJ2-2 and V is TRBV5-5, with 8 positions matching TRBD2. This receptor was identified in a woman in her forties with Graves' hyperthyroidism that later progressed to Graves' ophthalmopathy. The CDR3 DNA reads as TGTGCCAGCAGCTTGAAGGGACTAGGCAACACCGGGGAGCTGTTTTTT. Translating it yields CASSLKGLGNTGELFF.